Below are 10 T cell receptor beta chains sequenced from a single sample in a study of blood T cell repertoires in COVID-19. Profiling relied on immunoSEQ multiplex PCR, and the TCRdb table lists in-frame clones only, not all of them. The sample records 95,000 to 130,000 clones, approximately 82% being singletons. Material: peripheral blood. Receptor source: a man aged 65 to 85 with active or convalescent COVID-19.

The V and J genes are TRBV7-8 and TRBJ1-1, with D maybe TRBD1 (5 bases). Trimming took off 3 bases at V and 3 bases at J, with 17 bases between the two ends. Per the germline V gene, CDR1 is SGHVS and CDR2 is FQNEAQ. This CDR3 spans 16 amino acids. CDR3: CASSFSPGIEDTEAFF. Here the CDR3 DNA reads TGTGCCAGCAGCTTTAGCCCAGGGATTGAGGACACTGAAGCTTTCTTT.

The chain couples TRBV3-1 (or the pseudogene TRBV3-2) to TRBJ2-1; a possible D gene is TRBD2 (5 bases). The V gene's germline CDR1 is LGHDT and CDR2 YNNKEL (reference sequence). Trimming removed 0 bases at V and 5 bases at J, with 20 bases between. The CDR3 length is 18 residues. Here the CDR3 reads CASSQDVSEVRYNNEQFF. CDR3 DNA: TGTGCCAGCAGCCAAGATGTTTCGGAGGTCAGGTACAACAATGAGCAGTTCTTC.

V gene TRBV6-5 combines with J gene TRBJ2-7; D possibly corresponds to TRBD2 (6 bases). The CDR3 is 12 amino acids. V dropped 8 bases and J dropped 7 bases, with 15 bases sitting between them. CDR1 and CDR2 (germline): MNHEY, SVGAGI. The CDR3 DNA reads TGTGCCAGCGGACTGTTCCGGGGGGAGCAGTACTTC. Encoded protein: CASGLFRGEQYF.

This clone has a single count. The rearrangement uses TRBV7-8 and TRBJ2-1; 10 bases align to TRBD2. Germline CDR1 SGHVS, CDR2 FQNEAQ. Trimming cost V 8 bases and J 4 bases; bases outside gene matches: 5. The CDR3 covers 14 residues. The CDR3 sequence is CASQKAGGYNEQFF. CDR3 bases: TGTGCCAGCCAGAAAGCGGGGGGGTACAATGAGCAGTTCTTC.

The V call is TRBV19, the J call TRBJ1-6, with D hard to call. CDR3 length: 18 residues. V was pared by 5 bases and J by 8 bases, with 25 bases between. CDR1 and CDR2 (germline): LNHDA, SQIVND (reference sequence). The CDR3: CASSWAGRRTSRDSPLHF. CDR3 coding DNA: TGTGCCAGTAGTTGGGCGGGCCGAAGAACTTCGCGAGATTCACCCCTCCACTTT. Supplemented by reference TRBV19 and TRBJ1-6, the full variable domain reads DGGITQSPKYLFRKEGQNVTLSCEQNLNHDAMYWYRQDPGQGLRLIYYSQIVNDFQKGDIAEGYSVSREKKESFPLTVTSAQKNPTAFYLCASSWAGRRTSRDSPLHFGNGTRLTVT.

The V gene is TRBV5-4, the J gene TRBJ2-6; 7 bases are shared with TRBD1. There are 16 residues in the CDR3. J gave up 3 bases and V 2 bases, and 5 bases lay outside the gene matches. Germline loops: CDR1 SGHNT, CDR2 YYREEE (reference sequence). The CDR3 DNA sequence: TGTGCCAGCAGCTTCAACAGGGGTGGTGGGGCCAACGTCCTGACTTTC. Residues: CASSFNRGGGANVLTF.

This CDR3 is CASREGGGTEAFF. CDR3 DNA sequence: TGTGCCAGCAGGGAGGGGGGGGGAACTGAAGCTTTCTTT. The chain links TRBV6-5 to TRBJ1-1; weak D call: TRBD1 (6 bases). The V gene's germline CDR1 is MNHEY and CDR2 SVGAGI. V lost 6 bases and J lost 5, with 13 bases in between. The CDR3 covers 13 residues.

The rearrangement links TRBV6-5 to TRBJ1-1; D call uncertain. The CDR3 spans 14 residues. The V end was cut by 0 bases, the J end by 1 base, with 6 bases between. Germline loops: CDR1 MNHEY, CDR2 SVGAGI. The CDR3 coding sequence is TGTGCCAGCAGTTACTCGACGGGGAACACTGAAGCTTTCTTT. It codes for CASSYSTGNTEAFF.

The chain has TRBV5-8 and TRBJ2-2, with D uncertain. Germline CDR1 and CDR2: SGHTS and YDEGEE. Trimming pared 4 bases from V and 4 bases from J, leaving 8 bases between. This CDR3 is built from 13 residues. The CDR3 loop is CASSAYFTGELFF. Here the CDR3 DNA reads TGTGCCAGCAGCGCCTATTTCACCGGGGAGCTGTTTTTT. The whole variable domain, filled in from reference TRBV5-8 and TRBJ2-2, reads EAGVTQSPTHLIKTRGQQATLRCSPISGHTSVYWYQQALGLGLQFLLWYDEGEERNRGNFPPRFSGRQFPNYSSELNVNALELEDSALYLCASSAYFTGELFFGEGSRLTVL.

V and J are TRBV6-6 and TRBJ1-1; no firm D call. The germline gives CDR1 MNHNY, CDR2 SVGAGI (reference sequence). Trimming removed 1 base at V and 3 bases at J, with 6 bases between. The CDR3 is made up of 13 amino acids. The CDR3, as DNA: TGTGCCAGCAGTTACTTTCTCGACACTGAAGCTTTCTTT. Its protein product is CASSYFLDTEAFF.